A selection of T cell receptor beta chains follows, all from one sample in a study of cytomegalovirus exposure and HLA in healthy donors. Here immunoSEQ multiplex PCR was the method, and the copy in TCRdb shows in-frame clones only, minus some. The data contain about 220,000 clones, roughly 88% of them singletons. Sample: PBMCs. The receptor set was obtained from a boy between 2 and 10 years old in good health and CMV-seronegative. The conserved cysteine and the conserved F or W are not part of the CDR3 here.

j_call v_call cdr3_aa
TRBJ2-1 TRBV5-1 ASSPIPTAEGNEQF
TRBJ1-2 TRBV10-2 ASSDGTLVSANYGYT
TRBJ2-7 TRBV5-6 ASSRQTGWEQY
TRBJ2-1 TRBV7-9 ASSSLSGSSYNEQF
TRBJ1-1 TRBV6-5 ASSYTARTEAF
TRBJ2-1 TRBV4-1 ASSLYGTGTYNEQF
TRBJ2-1 TRBV5-5 ASSLGGGSYNEQF
TRBJ1-2 TRBV5-4 ASSARTGDGYT
TRBJ2-1 TRBV10-1 ASLLAGSSYNEQF
TRBJ1-4 TRBV7-6 ASSLAGANEKLF
TRBJ1-5 TRBV27 ASSFASASNQPQH
TRBJ2-5 TRBV6-1 ATQRADIQTQY
TRBJ2-1 TRBV5-1 ASSLTSGGAYNEQF
TRBJ2-2 TRBV9 ASSPGVGTGELF
TRBJ1-4 TRBV6-1 ASSERTGWTNEKLF
TRBJ1-2 TRBV7-9 ASSYQTGGGYGYT
TRBJ2-7 TRBV13 ASSLNRGQSSYEQY
TRBJ1-6 TRBV5-4 ASSTLTGYNSPLH
TRBJ2-7 TRBV27 ASNTRRTSGRYEQY
TRBJ2-2 TRBV5-6 ASSMGLAGGYTGELF
TRBJ2-2 TRBV11-2 ASSDDYTGELF
TRBJ1-2 TRBV4-1 ASSQDWGTDGYT
TRBJ1-1 TRBV7-9 ASSPGGKNTEAF
TRBJ2-1 TRBV2 ASSPGPPGRAFHEQF
TRBJ1-4 TRBV4-1 ASMSPREKLF
TRBJ1-5 TRBV15 ATSRIRDRAIGQPQH
TRBJ2-1 TRBV11-1 ASSLAGGNEQF
TRBJ2-3 TRBV6-1 ASSEGAFPTDTQY